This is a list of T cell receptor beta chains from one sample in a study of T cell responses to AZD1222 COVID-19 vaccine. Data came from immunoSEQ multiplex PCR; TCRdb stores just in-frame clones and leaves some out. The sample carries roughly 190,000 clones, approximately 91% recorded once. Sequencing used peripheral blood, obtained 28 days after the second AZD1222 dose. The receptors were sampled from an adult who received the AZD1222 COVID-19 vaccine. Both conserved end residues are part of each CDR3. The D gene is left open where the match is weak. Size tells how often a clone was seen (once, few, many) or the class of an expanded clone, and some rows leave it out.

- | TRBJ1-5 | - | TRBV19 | TGTGCCAGTAGTATCGGAGGGGATAACAATCAGCCCCAGCATTTT | CASSIGGDNNQPQHF
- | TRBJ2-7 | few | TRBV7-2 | TGTGCCAGCAGCTTAGGGGTCGGCTACGAGCAGTACTTC | CASSLGVGYEQYF
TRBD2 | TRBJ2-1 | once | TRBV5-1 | TGCGCCAGCAGCTTGGTGGCTAGCGGGAATAATGAGCAGTTCTTC | CASSLVASGNNEQFF
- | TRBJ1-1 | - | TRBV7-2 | TGTGCCAGCAGCCCTGGACAGTTGAACACTGAAGCTTTCTTT | CASSPGQLNTEAFF
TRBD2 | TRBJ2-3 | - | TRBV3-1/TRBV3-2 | TGTGCCAGCAGCCAGCGGGAGGGAGATACGCAGTATTTT | CASSQREGDTQYF
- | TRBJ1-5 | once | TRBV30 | TGTGCCTGGAGTGTTGAGGGTAATCAGCCCCAGCATTTT | CAWSVEGNQPQHF
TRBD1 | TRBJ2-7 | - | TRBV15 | TGTGCCACCAGCAGAACGAGGGACAGCTTCTACGAGCAGTACTTC | CATSRTRDSFYEQYF
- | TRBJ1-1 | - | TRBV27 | TGTGCCAGCAGTTTATCCGCAGGGGCCACTGAAGCTTTCTTT | CASSLSAGATEAFF
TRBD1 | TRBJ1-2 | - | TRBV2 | TGTGCCAGCGGGACAGGGGCATATGGCTACACCTTC | CASGTGAYGYTF
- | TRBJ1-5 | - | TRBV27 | TGTGCCAGCAGTAGGTCGGGGGGGATCCAGCCCCAGCATTTT | CASSRSGGIQPQHF
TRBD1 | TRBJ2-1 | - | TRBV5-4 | TGTGCCAGCAGCCCCCCGGGACAGGGTTACAATGAGCAGTTCTTC | CASSPPGQGYNEQFF
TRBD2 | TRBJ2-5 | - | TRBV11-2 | TGTGCCAGCAGCTCGCTAGCGGGCGGGCAAGAGACCCAGTACTTC | CASSSLAGGQETQYF
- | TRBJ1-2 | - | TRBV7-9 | TGTGCCAGCAGCTTACCGGGGGCCCCCGCTAACTATGGCTACACCTTC | CASSLPGAPANYGYTF
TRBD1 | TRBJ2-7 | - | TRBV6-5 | TGTGCCAGCAGGGGGACGGGACAGGGGCTCTACGAGCAGTACTTC | CASRGTGQGLYEQYF
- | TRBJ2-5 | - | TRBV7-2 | TGTGCCAGCAGCCTAAGGCGGAGTGCCGAGACCCAGTACTTC | CASSLRRSAETQYF